Shown below are 27 T cell receptor beta chains from a single sample sequenced in a study of cytomegalovirus exposure and HLA in healthy donors. The PCR used 60 Vbeta and 13 Jbeta primers. Method: immunoSEQ multiplex PCR; TCRdb's copy keeps in-frame clones and lacks some. The repertoire includes 150,000 to 200,000 clones, about 80% of them detected once, and roughly 5% sits in the top ten. Sequencing input: PBMCs. The receptors here all came from a young man in good health and CMV-seronegative.

The chain couples TRBV5-1 to TRBJ1-1; the D is unclear. The V end was cut by 0 bases, the J end by 2 bases, with 5 bases between. Germline-derived CDR1 and CDR2 are SGHRS and YFSETQ. CDR3 length equals 13 residues. The CDR3 region has the DNA TGCGCCAGCAGCTTGGGAGATAACACTGAAGCTTTCTTT. Translation gives CASSLGDNTEAFF.

The chain uses TRBV12-5 and TRBJ2-1, with 9 bases aligning to TRBD1. Germline CDR1 and CDR2: LGHNT and FRNRAP. CDR3 length: 15 residues. The V segment lost 1 base and the J segment 5 bases; nucleotides outside the gene matches: 3. CDR3 bases: TGTGCTAGTGGTTTGGCCGGGACAGGGAACAATGAGCAGTTCTTC. Residues: CASGLAGTGNNEQFF.

This clone was found a few times. This rearrangement joins TRBV5-1 to TRBJ2-7; a weak D match, TRBD1 (6 bases). Trimming took off 5 bases at V and 4 bases at J, with 10 bases between the two ends. CDR1 SGHRS and CDR2 YFSETQ come from the germline V gene. The CDR3 spans 12 residues. This CDR3 is CASSGQRYEQYF. In nucleotides, the CDR3 is TGCGCCAGCAGTGGACAGCGATACGAGCAGTACTTC.

The chain couples TRBV28 to TRBJ2-6; D gene uncertain. The germline CDR1 and CDR2 sequences are MDHEN and SYDVKM. This CDR3 contains 15 residues. Deletions cut 3 bases from V and 2 bases from J, with 8 bases between. The CDR3 sequence is CASSFWQTGANVLTF. CDR3 in DNA: TGTGCCAGCAGTTTTTGGCAGACTGGGGCCAACGTCCTGACTTTC. The full variable domain, rest sourced from reference TRBV28 and TRBJ2-6, is DVKVTQSSRYLVKRTGEKVFLECVQDMDHENMFWYRQDPGLGLRLIYFSYDVKMKEKGDIPEGYSVSREKKERFSLILESASTNQTSMYLCASSFWQTGANVLTFGAGSRLTVL.

The chain recombines TRBV18 with TRBJ2-5; 8 nucleotides line up with TRBD2. Germline V lookup: CDR1 KGHSH, CDR2 LQKENI. Losses at the gene ends were 3 bases for V and 5 bases for J; bases not matched to a gene: 14. The CDR3 runs 17 residues. The CDR3 DNA follows: TGTGCCAGCTCACCGGTTAGCGGGACCCATACGGTGGAGACCCAGTACTTC. Its translation: CASSPVSGTHTVETQYF.

The rearrangement links TRBV11-3 to TRBJ2-3; possible D gene TRBD2, 5 bases. V gave up 4 bases and J gave up 2 bases, with 7 bases separating them. This CDR3 region has 13 residues. The germline V gene has CDR1 SGHNT and CDR2 YENEEA. DNA of the CDR3: TGTGCCAGCAGCTCTAGCTACACAGATACGCAGTATTTT. Protein: CASSSSYTDTQYF.

In its sample, this clone was seen once. The chain is built from TRBV19 and TRBJ1-5; perhaps TRBD1 as D (5 bases). CDR1 is LNHDA and CDR2 is SQIVND in the germline V gene (reference sequence). The V gene lost 4 bases and the J gene lost 7 bases, with 17 bases spanning the gap. The CDR3 sequence is 15 residues long. CDR3: CASSTGPREGQPQHF. The CDR3 nucleotides are TGTGCCAGTAGTACCGGTCCCAGGGAAGGCCAGCCCCAGCATTTT.

V usage is TRBV28 and J usage is TRBJ1-2; D remains unclear. V lost 4 bases and J 8 bases, leaving 11 bases between the germline ends. The CDR3 runs to 12 residues. Germline lookup yields CDR1 MDHEN and CDR2 SYDVKM. CDR3 sequence reads: CASSYPLEGYTF. CDR3 nucleotide sequence: TGTGCCAGCAGTTATCCTCTGGAGGGCTACACCTTC.

V usage is TRBV5-1 and J usage is TRBJ2-5, with 10 bases matching TRBD2. Germline trimming cut 4 bases from V and 3 bases from J; bases unmatched to any gene: 6. The CDR3 runs 15 residues. Germline V CDR1 and CDR2: SGHRS, YFSETQ. CDR3 residues: CASSMVTSGEETQYF. The CDR3 DNA reads TGCGCCAGCAGCATGGTTACTAGCGGGGAAGAGACCCAGTACTTC.

The gene calls are TRBV10-1 and TRBJ2-4; D uncertain. This CDR3 is 14 amino acids long. The V gene lost 5 bases and the J gene lost 0 bases, with 8 bases spanning the gap. Germline-derived CDR1 and CDR2 are WNHNN and SYGVQD (reference sequence). CDR3 protein: CASSPSKAKNIQYF. CDR3 coding DNA: TGCGCCAGCAGTCCCAGTAAAGCCAAAAACATTCAGTACTTC.

The rearrangement links TRBV15 to TRBJ1-5; no firm D call. Trimming cost V 0 bases and J 3 bases, with 9 bases left between them. The CDR3 is 15 amino acids. CDR1 LNHNV and CDR2 YYDKDF come from the germline V gene (reference sequence). The CDR3 DNA follows: TGTGCCACCAGCAGAGATCGGGGTAACAATCAGCCCCAGCATTTT. Protein product: CATSRDRGNNQPQHF.

This rearrangement joins TRBV30 to TRBJ2-3; tentatively, D is TRBD2 (5 bases). Germline values: CDR1 GTSNPN, CDR2 SVGIG (reference sequence). Trimming removed 5 bases from V and 2 bases from J, with 17 bases in between. This CDR3 comprises 15 residues. CDR3 loop: CAWAPGHGDTDTQYF. CDR3 nucleotide sequence: TGTGCCTGGGCCCCCGGCCACGGGGACACAGATACGCAGTATTTT.

The genes are TRBV5-1 and TRBJ2-1; TRBD1 matches 7 bases. Germline trimming cut 2 bases from V and 9 bases from J; bases unmatched to any gene: 2. Germline assignment: CDR1 SGHRS and CDR2 YFSETQ. This CDR3 contains 12 residues. CDR3 protein: CASSLAGGEQFF. The CDR3 coding sequence is TGCGCCAGCAGCTTAGCAGGGGGTGAGCAGTTCTTC. The full variable domain, in which reference TRBV5-1 and TRBJ2-1 provide the parts outside the CDR3, is KAGVTQTPRYLIKTRGQQVTLSCSPISGHRSVSWYQQTPGQGLQFLFEYFSETQRNKGNFPGRFSGRQFSNSRSEMNVSTLELGDSALYLCASSLAGGEQFFGPGTRLTVL.

A single count supports this clone. The V and J genes are TRBV5-1 and TRBJ2-2; weak D call: TRBD2 (7 bases). CDR3 length equals 16 residues. V dropped 4 bases and J dropped 0 bases, with 13 bases sitting between them. CDR1 SGHRS and CDR2 YFSETQ come from the germline V gene. CDR3 coding DNA: TGCGCCAGCAGCCCCATAGGGGGGGCGAACACCGGGGAGCTGTTTTTT. It translates to CASSPIGGANTGELFF.

The chain carries TRBV19 and TRBJ2-1; D is possibly TRBD1 (6 bases). CDR1 and CDR2 (germline): LNHDA, SQIVND (reference sequence). With 1 base removed from V and 7 bases from J, the gap between germline ends came to 14 bases. The CDR3 spans 15 residues. CDR3 residues: CASSIASRGTNEQFF. The CDR3 coding sequence is TGTGCCAGTAGTATAGCGTCTAGGGGGACAAATGAGCAGTTCTTC. The full variable domain, its missing parts supplied by reference TRBV19 and TRBJ2-1, is DGGITQSPKYLFRKEGQNVTLSCEQNLNHDAMYWYRQDPGQGLRLIYYSQIVNDFQKGDIAEGYSVSREKKESFPLTVTSAQKNPTAFYLCASSIASRGTNEQFFGPGTRLTVL.

The chain has TRBV10-1 and TRBJ2-3; 13 bases agree with TRBD2. The J segment lost 1 base and the V segment lost 6 bases, leaving 13 bases of the junction unmatched. The CDR3 covers 19 residues. CDR1 and CDR2 from the germline V gene are WNHNN and SYGVQD (reference sequence). This CDR3 reads CASRRTSGGPPLGTDTQYF. The DNA for the CDR3 is TGCGCCAGCAGAAGGACTAGCGGGGGCCCTCCGTTGGGCACAGATACGCAGTATTTT.

This clone was detected only once. This sequence joins TRBV5-1 and TRBJ2-1; 10 positions agree with TRBD1. V trimming: 7 bases; J trimming: 7 bases; junction bases outside the gene matches: 5. The germline CDR1 and CDR2 sequences are SGHRS and YFSETQ. The CDR3 sequence is 13 residues long. The CDR3 sequence is CASRDRGRNEQFF. The CDR3 coding sequence is TGCGCCAGCCGGGACAGGGGTAGAAATGAGCAGTTCTTC. The variable domain in full, with the rest retrieved from reference TRBV5-1 and TRBJ2-1, is KAGVTQTPRYLIKTRGQQVTLSCSPISGHRSVSWYQQTPGQGLQFLFEYFSETQRNKGNFPGRFSGRQFSNSRSEMNVSTLELGDSALYLCASRDRGRNEQFFGPGTRLTVL.

The chain combines TRBV30 with TRBJ2-1; the D gene is possibly TRBD2 (6 bases). The V end lost 0 bases, the J end lost 6 bases, and 12 bases lay between the germline ends. CDR3 size: 14 residues. CDR1 and CDR2 (germline): GTSNPN, SVGIG (reference sequence). This CDR3 reads CAWSVNPAGNEQFF. For the CDR3, the DNA is TGTGCCTGGAGTGTAAATCCAGCGGGCAATGAGCAGTTCTTC.

This chain uses TRBV30 with TRBJ1-5; the match to TRBD1 covers 7 bases. After removal of 3 bases from V and 5 bases from J, the junction contained 7 bases not matched to a gene. CDR1 and CDR2 from the germline V gene are GTSNPN and SVGIG (reference sequence). The CDR3 runs to 14 residues. The CDR3 nucleotides are TGTGCCTGGAGCCCGGACAGGACGGATCAGCCCCAGCATTTT. Translated: CAWSPDRTDQPQHF.

This chain joins TRBV11-3 and TRBJ1-1, with 9 nucleotides matching TRBD1. This CDR3 spans 14 amino acids. Trimming at V came to 10 bases and at J to 1 base, leaving 7 bases not matched to a gene. Germline CDR1 and CDR2: SGHNT and YENEEA. CDR3 protein: CAITGTGKNTEAFF. CDR3 in DNA: TGTGCCATCACCGGGACAGGGAAGAACACTGAAGCTTTCTTT.

The gene calls are TRBV7-3 and TRBJ2-5, with 9 bases identical to TRBD2. V was clipped by 1 base and J by 4 bases; unmatched bases: 4. CDR1 and CDR2 from the germline V gene are SGHTA and FQGTGA. The CDR3 loop spans 15 amino acids. CDR3 nucleotide sequence: TGTGCCAGCAGCTTAAATAGCGGGAGTGCAGAGACCCAGTACTTC. Translation gives CASSLNSGSAETQYF.

This rearrangement joins TRBV7-6 to TRBJ2-1; 8 bases are a match to TRBD1. Germline V CDR1 and CDR2: SGHVS, FNYEAQ. V gave up 1 base and J gave up 10 bases; unmatched junction bases: 12. The CDR3 totals 16 residues. CDR3 residues: CASSLGARGLGEEQFF. DNA of the CDR3: TGTGCCAGCAGCTTAGGGGCCAGGGGGCTTGGTGAGGAGCAGTTCTTC.

The chain has TRBV5-5 and TRBJ1-1, with TRBD1 matching over 7 bases. CDR1 and CDR2 (germline): SGHKS, YYEKEE (reference sequence). The trim removed 4 bases at V and 1 base at J, leaving 4 bases unmatched. This CDR3 comprises 14 residues. The CDR3 coding sequence is TGTGCCAGCAGCCCCCGGGACAGGAACACTGAAGCTTTCTTT. Translating gives CASSPRDRNTEAFF.

The chain combines TRBV2 with TRBJ2-7, with a tentative D call TRBD2 (7 bases). Germline CDR1 reads SNHLY; CDR2 reads FYNNEI. Trimming pared 5 bases from V and 2 bases from J, leaving 19 bases between. The CDR3 contains 16 residues. CDR3 in amino acids: CASSSHLGGDTYEQYF. CDR3 nucleotide sequence: TGTGCCAGCAGTTCTCACCTGGGAGGGGACACCTACGAGCAGTACTTC.

The rearrangement joins TRBV7-9 to TRBJ1-2; tentative D call: TRBD1 (5 bases). The germline V gene encodes CDR1 SEHNR and CDR2 FQNEAQ (reference sequence). The length of the CDR3 is 11 residues. The V and J ends lost 5 bases and 8 bases respectively, with 9 bases between them. The CDR3 DNA sequence: TGTGCCAGCAGCCGGGGGTTCGGCTACACCTTC. This codes for CASSRGFGYTF.

This clone came up a few times. V is TRBV4-3 and J is TRBJ2-3; D is possibly TRBD1 (6 bases). Per germline, CDR1 LGHNA and CDR2 YSLEER. The CDR3 totals 19 residues. The V end lost 4 bases, the J end lost 4 bases, and 27 bases lay between the germline ends. Here the CDR3 reads CASSPRSPSDSEGADTQYF. CDR3 sequence (DNA): TGCGCCAGCAGCCCAAGATCCCCTTCGGACAGTGAGGGCGCAGATACGCAGTATTTT.

V and J are TRBV5-1 and TRBJ2-5; TRBD1 matches at 8 bases. The J call may be in error: the DNA end matches TRBJ2-7 better. The CDR3 has 15 amino acids. In germline, CDR1 is SGHRS, CDR2 YFSETQ. CDR3 amino acids: CASSLAGTGSYEQYF. Here the CDR3 DNA reads TGCGCCAGCAGCTTGGCCGGGACAGGATCATACGAGCAGTACTTC.